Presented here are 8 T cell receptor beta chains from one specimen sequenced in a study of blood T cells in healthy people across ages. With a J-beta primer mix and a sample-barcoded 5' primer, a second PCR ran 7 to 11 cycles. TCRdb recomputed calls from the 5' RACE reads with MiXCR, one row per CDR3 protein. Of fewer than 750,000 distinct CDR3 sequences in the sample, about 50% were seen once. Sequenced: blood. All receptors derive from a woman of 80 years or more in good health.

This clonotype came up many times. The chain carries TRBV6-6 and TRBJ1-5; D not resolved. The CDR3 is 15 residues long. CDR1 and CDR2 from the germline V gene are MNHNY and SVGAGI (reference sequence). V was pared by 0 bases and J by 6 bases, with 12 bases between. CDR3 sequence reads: CASSYSSGKGQPQHF. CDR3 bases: TGTGCCAGCAGTTACTCCAGCGGTAAGGGTCAGCCCCAGCATTTT.

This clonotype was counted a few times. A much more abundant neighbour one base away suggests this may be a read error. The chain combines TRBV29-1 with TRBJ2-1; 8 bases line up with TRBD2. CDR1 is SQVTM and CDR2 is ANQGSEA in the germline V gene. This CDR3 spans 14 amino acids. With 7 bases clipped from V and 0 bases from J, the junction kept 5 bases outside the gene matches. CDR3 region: CSAGGGSSYNEQFF. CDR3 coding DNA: TGCAGCGCCGGGGGGGGGAGCTCCTACAATGAGCAGTTCTTC.

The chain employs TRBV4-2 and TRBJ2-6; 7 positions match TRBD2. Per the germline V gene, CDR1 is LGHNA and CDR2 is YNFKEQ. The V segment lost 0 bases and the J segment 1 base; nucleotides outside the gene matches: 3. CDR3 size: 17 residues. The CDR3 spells CASSQEGEGSGANVLTF. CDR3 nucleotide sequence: TGTGCCAGCAGCCAAGAAGGGGAGGGATCTGGGGCCAACGTCCTGACTTTC.

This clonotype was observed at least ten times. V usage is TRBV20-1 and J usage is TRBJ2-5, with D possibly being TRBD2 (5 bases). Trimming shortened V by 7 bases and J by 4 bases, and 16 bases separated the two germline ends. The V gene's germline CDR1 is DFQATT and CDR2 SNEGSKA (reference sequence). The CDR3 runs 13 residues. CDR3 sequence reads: CSVRVSGRETQYF. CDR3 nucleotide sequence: TGCAGTGTGAGGGTGTCAGGACGAGAGACCCAGTACTTC.

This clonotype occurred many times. The CDR3 here is CASSQGQGQETQYF. CDR3 DNA: TGTGCCAGCAGCCAAGGACAGGGTCAAGAGACCCAGTACTTC. J is TRBJ2-5 and V is TRBV18; TRBD1 aligns across 8 bases. CDR1 and CDR2 (germline): KGHSH, LQKENI. Trimming cost V 8 bases and J 2 bases; bases outside gene matches: 7. This CDR3 contains 14 residues.

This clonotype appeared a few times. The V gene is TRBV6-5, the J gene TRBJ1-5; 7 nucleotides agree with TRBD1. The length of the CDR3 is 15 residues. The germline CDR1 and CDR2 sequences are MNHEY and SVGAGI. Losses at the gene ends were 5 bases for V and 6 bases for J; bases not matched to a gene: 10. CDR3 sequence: CASSQRTGAGQPQHF. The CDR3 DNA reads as TGTGCCAGCAGTCAAAGAACAGGGGCTGGTCAGCCCCAGCATTTT.

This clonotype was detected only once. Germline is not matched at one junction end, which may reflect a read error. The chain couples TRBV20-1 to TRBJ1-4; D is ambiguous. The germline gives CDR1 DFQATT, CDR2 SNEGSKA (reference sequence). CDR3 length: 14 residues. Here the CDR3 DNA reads TGCAGTGCATCAGCACCCCCAACTATTGAAAAACTGTTTTTT. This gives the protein CSASAPPTIEKLFF.

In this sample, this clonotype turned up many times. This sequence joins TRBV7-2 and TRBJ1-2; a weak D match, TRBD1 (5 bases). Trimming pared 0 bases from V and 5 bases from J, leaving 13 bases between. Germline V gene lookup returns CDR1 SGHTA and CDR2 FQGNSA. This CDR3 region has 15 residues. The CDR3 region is CASSLALSWGYGYTF. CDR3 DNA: TGTGCCAGCAGCTTAGCGCTGAGCTGGGGGTATGGCTACACCTTC. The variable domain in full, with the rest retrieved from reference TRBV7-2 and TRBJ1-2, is GAGVSQSPSNKVTEKGKDVELRCDPISGHTALYWYRQSLGQGLEFLIYFQGNSAPDKSGLPSDRFSAERTGGSVSTLTIQRTQQEDSAVYLCASSLALSWGYGYTFGSGTRLTVV.